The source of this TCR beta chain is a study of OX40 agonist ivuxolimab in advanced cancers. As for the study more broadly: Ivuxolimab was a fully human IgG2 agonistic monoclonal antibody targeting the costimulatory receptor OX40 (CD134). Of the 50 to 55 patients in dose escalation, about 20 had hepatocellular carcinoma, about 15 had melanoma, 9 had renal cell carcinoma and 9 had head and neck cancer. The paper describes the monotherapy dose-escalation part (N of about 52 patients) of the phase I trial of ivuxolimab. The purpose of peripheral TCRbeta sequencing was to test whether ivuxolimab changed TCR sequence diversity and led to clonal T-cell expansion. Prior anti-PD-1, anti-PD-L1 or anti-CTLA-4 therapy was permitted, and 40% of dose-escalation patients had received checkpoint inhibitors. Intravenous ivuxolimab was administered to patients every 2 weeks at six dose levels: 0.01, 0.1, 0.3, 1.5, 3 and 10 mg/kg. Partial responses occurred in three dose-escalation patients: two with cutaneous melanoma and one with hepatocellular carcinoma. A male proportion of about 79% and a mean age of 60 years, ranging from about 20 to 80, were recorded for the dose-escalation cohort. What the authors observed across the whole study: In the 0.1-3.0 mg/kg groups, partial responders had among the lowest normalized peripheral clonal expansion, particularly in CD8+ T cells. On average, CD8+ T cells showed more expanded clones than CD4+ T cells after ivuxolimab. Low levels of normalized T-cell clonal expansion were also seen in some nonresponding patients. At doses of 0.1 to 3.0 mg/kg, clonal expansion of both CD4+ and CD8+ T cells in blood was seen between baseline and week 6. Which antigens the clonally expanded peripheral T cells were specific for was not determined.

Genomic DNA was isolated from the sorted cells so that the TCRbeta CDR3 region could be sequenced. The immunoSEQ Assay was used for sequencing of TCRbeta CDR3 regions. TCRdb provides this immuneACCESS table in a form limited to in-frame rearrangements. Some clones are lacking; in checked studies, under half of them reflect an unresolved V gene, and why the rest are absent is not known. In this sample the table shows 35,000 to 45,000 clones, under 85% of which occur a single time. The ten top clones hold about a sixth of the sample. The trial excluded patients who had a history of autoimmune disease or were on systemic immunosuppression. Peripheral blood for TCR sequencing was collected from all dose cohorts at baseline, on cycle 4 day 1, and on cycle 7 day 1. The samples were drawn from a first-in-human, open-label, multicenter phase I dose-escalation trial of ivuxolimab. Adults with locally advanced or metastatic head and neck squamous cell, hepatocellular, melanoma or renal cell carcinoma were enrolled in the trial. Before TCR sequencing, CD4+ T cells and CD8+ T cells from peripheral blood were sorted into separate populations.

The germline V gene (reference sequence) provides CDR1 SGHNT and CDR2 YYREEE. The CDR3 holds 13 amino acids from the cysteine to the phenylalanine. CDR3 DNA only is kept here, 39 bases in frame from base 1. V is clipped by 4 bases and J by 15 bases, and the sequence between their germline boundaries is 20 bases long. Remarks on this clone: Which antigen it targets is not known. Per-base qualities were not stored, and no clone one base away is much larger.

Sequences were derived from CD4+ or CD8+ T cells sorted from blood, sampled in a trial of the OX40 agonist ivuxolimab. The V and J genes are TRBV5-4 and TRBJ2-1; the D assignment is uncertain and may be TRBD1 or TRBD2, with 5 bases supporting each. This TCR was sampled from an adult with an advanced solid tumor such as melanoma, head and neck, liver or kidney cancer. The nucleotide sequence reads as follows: TGTGCCAGCAGCCCGACGGGGACCCCAGTACCGTTCTTC. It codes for CASSPTGTPVPFF.